This T cell receptor beta chain stems from a study of T cell responses to AZD1222 COVID-19 vaccine. Repertoires were generated with immunoSEQ multiplex PCR, while TCRdb's copy carries only in-frame clones and drops some. The sample carries 93,000 or so clones, about nine tenths recorded once. About this clone itself: The antigen remains undetermined.

Study conclusions and caveats: Spike-wide coverage was observed for vaccine-associated CD4 TCRs, with dominant responses at 160-218 and 743-854.

Germline assignment: CDR1 SGHDN and CDR2 FVKESK. The CDR3 consists of 16 residues. Unmatched junction bases numbered 8, after V lost 1 base and J lost 2 bases. The TCR sequence derives from an adult in good health. This chain uses TRBV14 with TRBJ2-7; 7 bases match TRBD1. Specimen: peripheral blood, collected on day 0 of AZD1222 vaccination. CDR3 amino acids: CASSQGMGTGAYEQYF. As DNA, the CDR3 is TGTGCCAGCAGCCAAGGGATGGGCACAGGGGCCTACGAGCAGTACTTC. The variable domain in full, with the rest retrieved from reference TRBV14 and TRBJ2-7, is EAGVTQFPSHSVIEKGQTVTLRCDPISGHDNLYWYRRVMGKEIKFLLHFVKESKQDESGMPNNRFLAERTGGTYSTLKVQPAELEDSGVYFCASSQGMGTGAYEQYFGPGTRLTVT.